This TCR beta chain was observed in a study of OX40 agonist ivuxolimab in advanced cancers. Study details: Partial responses were achieved by three patients, of whom one had hepatocellular carcinoma and two had cutaneous melanoma.

The ends were cut back, 7 bases at V and 4 bases at J, with 18 bases in the middle. Germline V gene data show CDR1 as MDHEN and CDR2 as SYDVKM. The CDR3 runs 15 residues. The table came from immunoSEQ multiplex PCR; TCRdb's copy has only in-frame clones and leaves some out. Of fewer than 20,000 clones detected, around 78% appear once; the ten largest clones hold roughly 15%. The material sequenced was CD4+ or CD8+ T cells sorted from blood, taken in a trial of the OX40 agonist ivuxolimab. This chain joins TRBV28 and TRBJ2-3, with TRBD1 as a possible D gene (6 bases). The sequence derives from an adult with an advanced solid tumor such as melanoma, head and neck, liver or kidney cancer. Here the CDR3 DNA reads TGTGCCAGCACCCGGAATGGGGGCTGGGCAGATACGCAGTATTTT. It is translated as CASTRNGGWADTQYF.